This entry features one T cell receptor (beta chain) sequence. Its antigen is not known. Reverse transcription of all isolated RNA meant that expressed TCRB transcripts were sequenced. The average output of naive, central memory and regulatory T cell samples was several million reads. Here immunoSEQ multiplex PCR was the method, and the copy in TCRdb shows in-frame clones only, minus some. The sample includes hundreds of thousands of clones, roughly a sixth of them seen just once. The data were obtained in a study of beta chain features in type 1 diabetes. Across the study: Sorted cells numbering some 110,000,000 were examined across all samples.

Whole-study results and caveats: When cDNA is sequenced, cells with high TCR expression could be over-represented. In type 1 diabetes patients, VDJ junctions had fewer insertions; deletions at these junctions were more frequent.

The sample taken for sequencing was naive CD4+ T cells from blood. The TCR originated in a man aged 18 to 35 in good health.

CDR3 loop: CASSATSGRFINEQFF. The CDR3 coding sequence is TGTGCCAGTAGTGCTACTAGCGGGAGATTCATCAATGAGCAGTTCTTC. The rearrangement uses TRBV19 and TRBJ2-1; TRBD2 matches 11 bases. This CDR3 comprises 16 residues. V was pared by 5 bases and J by 6 bases, with 9 bases of the junction left unmatched. CDR1 LNHDA and CDR2 SQIVND come from the germline V gene (reference sequence).